This T cell receptor beta chain is drawn from a study of cytomegalovirus exposure and HLA in healthy donors. Overall study: Researchers previously reported finding 90 million to 120 million unique TCR beta sequences from around 200 million T cells.

This clone has just a few counts. 13 Jbeta primers and 60 Vbeta primers were used for the PCR. Sequenced by immunoSEQ multiplex PCR; TCRdb stores in-frame clones only, minus some. Counted here are around 130,000 clones, approximately 8% occurring once; the ten biggest clones make up about 6%. V lost 4 bases to trimming and J lost 9 bases; unmatched junction nucleotides: 12. The CDR3 loop spans 16 amino acids. Per germline, CDR1 SGHNT and CDR2 YYREEE (reference sequence). The TCR comes from a middle-aged woman in good health and CMV-seropositive. The rearrangement joins TRBV5-4 to TRBJ1-6; 8 bases line up with TRBD1. Input material: PBMCs. The CDR3 bases are TGTGCCAGCAGCGCGGCTTCAACAGGGGGTGCTTCACCCCTCCACTTT. It codes for CASSAASTGGASPLHF.